This T cell receptor (beta chain) was retrieved from a study of shared clonotypes between healthy human individuals. Regarding the study as a whole: Clonotype sharing across four donors was observed for 5% to 6.5% of naive CD4 clonotypes.

The investigators split CD4+ cells into a CD45RA+ naive subset and a CD45RA-negative memory subset. V lost 0 bases and J lost 6, with 12 bases in between. This CDR3 is 14 amino acids long. Germline CDR1 reads LGHNA; CDR2 reads YSLEER. This clone was seen just once. Its antigen is still unknown. Clones were sequenced by immunoSEQ multiplex PCR, and TCRdb holds only the in-frame ones, with some missing. The table has about 1.1 million clones, 70% to 80% seen once. The chain carries TRBV4-3 and TRBJ2-7, with D tentatively TRBD1 or TRBD2 (5 bases each). This clonotype was obtained from a man younger than 35 in good health. Some clones in this sample may be carry-over from other donors' samples. Source material: memory CD4+ T cells from PBMCs. Subset given: CD45RA-negative fraction. The CDR3 DNA reads as TGCGCCAGCAGCCAAGATCGGCCAGGGACCGAGCAGTACTTC. Translating it yields CASSQDRPGTEQYF.